One T cell receptor (beta chain) is described in this entry. Several immunoSEQ plates held equal portions of the genomic DNA taken from each subset. In the sorted-subset replicate PCRs, 150 to 250 ng DNA, around 30,000 T cell genomes, was used. Measured with immunoSEQ multiplex PCR; TCRdb has only the in-frame clones, and not every one. The data hold approximately 740,000 clones, with more than 85% observed a single time. This sample is drawn from a study of shared clonotypes between healthy human individuals. CD8 cells classed as naive were CD45RO-negative and positively selected for CCR7, excluding terminally differentiated effector memory CD45RA+ cells. From germline, CDR1 is MNHEY and CDR2 SMNVEV (reference sequence). The CDR3 is made up of 15 amino acids. Trimming took off 2 bases at V and 8 bases at J, with 15 bases between the two ends.

The chain combines TRBV27 with TRBJ1-4, with D perhaps matching TRBD1 (6 bases). The sequenced material came from naive CD8+ T cells sorted from blood. The sequence derives from a man younger than 40 in good health. CDR3 DNA sequence: TGTGCCAGCAGTTTAAACCAGGGGAGTAGGGAAAAACTGTTTTTT. Protein: CASSLNQGSREKLFF.